Listed here are 16 T cell receptor beta chains from one sample, sequenced in a study of blood T cell repertoires in COVID-19 (TCRdb year 2020). The protocol used for the library was the immunoSEQ multiplex PCR assay. As stored in TCRdb, this immuneACCESS dataset retains in-frame rearrangements with V and J assigned. A fraction of the clones does not appear; measured against another copy, unresolved V genes explain less than half of the discrepancy, and the remainder lacks a known reason. For this sample the table gives fewer than 350,000 clones, of which around 90% were detected only once. Clones ranked in the top ten supply roughly 9.1% of the sample. The sample taken for sequencing was peripheral blood. These receptors originate from a young man with active or convalescent COVID-19.

This clone has more than one count but fewer than ten. Other nucleotide sequences in the sample specify the same CDR3. The rearrangement links TRBV6-5 to TRBJ2-7; D unclear. Deletions cut 4 bases from V and 3 bases from J, with 10 bases between. The germline gives CDR1 MNHEY, CDR2 SVGAGI. CDR3 length: 13 residues. The CDR3 DNA reads TGTGCCAGCAGTTCAGGTCCGATCTACGAGCAGTACTTC. It specifies CASSSGPIYEQYF.

The chain employs TRBV10-3 and TRBJ2-2; TRBD2 might be the D (6 bases). The CDR3 has 14 residues. The germline V gene encodes CDR1 ENHRY and CDR2 SYGVKD. V was cut by 10 bases and J by 0 bases, with 12 bases left in between. CDR3 sequence (DNA): TGTGCCAGCCGGGACTTATCGAACACCGGGGAGCTGTTTTTT. Protein product: CASRDLSNTGELFF.

A single count supports this clone. CDR3 loop: CASSPDRGSYEQYF. CDR3 nucleotide sequence: TGTGCCAGCTCACCAGACAGGGGGTCCTACGAGCAGTACTTC. The chain combines TRBV18 with TRBJ2-7; TRBD1 agrees at 9 bases. Germline loops: CDR1 KGHSH, CDR2 LQKENI. The CDR3 sequence is 14 residues long. The ends lost 2 bases at V and 1 base at J; junction bases unmatched: 0.

There are a few counts of this clone. The chain has TRBV19 and TRBJ2-1, with TRBD2 matching over 8 bases. The CDR3 loop spans 17 amino acids. Germline V gene lookup returns CDR1 LNHDA and CDR2 SQIVND (reference sequence). The V and J ends lost 4 bases and 4 bases, in that order; junction bases with no gene match: 12. CDR3 sequence: CASSNKRLAMMYNEQFF. CDR3 nucleotides: TGTGCCAGTAGTAACAAACGACTAGCGATGATGTACAATGAGCAGTTCTTC. The whole variable domain, filled in from reference TRBV19 and TRBJ2-1, reads DGGITQSPKYLFRKEGQNVTLSCEQNLNHDAMYWYRQDPGQGLRLIYYSQIVNDFQKGDIAEGYSVSREKKESFPLTVTSAQKNPTAFYLCASSNKRLAMMYNEQFFGPGTRLTVL.

This clone was detected only once. J is TRBJ1-6 and V is TRBV20-1, with D possibly TRBD1 on 5 matching bases. The CDR3 contains 11 residues. Germline CDR1 and CDR2: DFQATT and SNEGSKA (reference sequence). Trimming pared 3 bases from V and 12 bases from J, leaving 9 bases between. This CDR3 is CSASGRGPLHF. The CDR3 nucleotides are TGCAGTGCTAGTGGGAGGGGACCCCTCCACTTT.

The chain joins TRBV4-1 to TRBJ1-1; a possible D gene is TRBD1 (5 bases). The length of the CDR3 is 16 residues. The V gene lost 6 bases and the J gene lost 1 base, with 18 bases spanning the gap. Looked up from germline, CDR1 is MGHRA and CDR2 is YSYEKL. CDR3 sequence: CASRPGRGTKNTEAFF. CDR3 nucleotides: TGCGCCAGCAGGCCGGGACGGGGGACCAAGAACACTGAAGCTTTCTTT.

The chain joins TRBV10-3 to TRBJ1-6; TRBD1 agrees at 9 bases. The CDR3 contains 14 residues. The V gene's germline CDR1 is ENHRY and CDR2 SYGVKD. Trimming at V came to 6 bases and at J to 7 bases, leaving 4 bases not matched to a gene. The CDR3 DNA is TGTGCCATCAGGGGGACAGGGTCCAATTCACCCCTCCACTTT. Its translation: CAIRGTGSNSPLHF.

In DNA, the CDR3 is TGCGCCAGCAGCCAAGATCCTTCCTGGACATCCCCTTGGGAGCAGTACTTC. Translated: CASSQDPSWTSPWEQYF. The chain combines TRBV4-1 with TRBJ2-7; a possible D gene is TRBD1 (5 bases). CDR1 MGHRA and CDR2 YSYEKL come from the germline V gene. The V end was cut by 0 bases, the J end by 7 bases, with 22 bases between. CDR3 length equals 17 residues.

This clone was seen just once. The chain recombines TRBV9 with TRBJ2-3, with TRBD2 as a possible D gene (6 bases). The CDR3 is 14 residues long. CDR1 is SGDLS and CDR2 is YYNGEE in the germline V gene. Trimming took 4 bases from V and 2 from J, leaving 11 bases between them. The DNA of the CDR3 is TGTGCCAGCAGCCCCGGGGGAACCACAGATACGCAGTATTTT. It translates to CASSPGGTTDTQYF.

The chain is built from TRBV2 and TRBJ2-7, with D possibly TRBD1 on 5 matching bases. Trimming pared 8 bases from V and 2 bases from J, leaving 13 bases between. There are 13 residues in the CDR3. Germline V gene sequence: CDR1 SNHLY, CDR2 FYNNEI. The CDR3, as DNA: TGTGCCAGCTCCAGGGAAAGAACCTACGAGCAGTACTTC. Protein: CASSRERTYEQYF.

The V call is TRBV4-1, the J call TRBJ1-6, with D maybe TRBD1 (5 bases). The ends were cut back, 4 bases at V and 8 bases at J, with 12 bases in the middle. Germline-derived CDR1 and CDR2 are MGHRA and YSYEKL. The CDR3 runs to 14 residues. The CDR3 DNA sequence: TGCGCCAGCAGCCGGACGCAGGGCGATTCACCCCTCCACTTT. Translation: CASSRTQGDSPLHF.

This chain uses TRBV12-5 with TRBJ1-1; D ambiguous. Germline values: CDR1 LGHNT, CDR2 FRNRAP. The CDR3 runs to 13 residues. V lost 2 bases to trimming and J lost 4 bases, with 8 bases between them. In nucleotides, the CDR3 is TGTGCTAGTGGTTTGCCCGGGTTCACTGAAGCTTTCTTT. Translated: CASGLPGFTEAFF.

The chain couples TRBV29-1 to TRBJ1-2; D may be TRBD1 (6 bases). The CDR3 covers 13 residues. Germline values: CDR1 SQVTM, CDR2 ANQGSEA. With 4 bases removed from V and 6 bases from J, the gap between germline ends came to 15 bases. The CDR3 region is CSVVVAGAHGYTF. Written as DNA, the CDR3 is TGCAGCGTTGTGGTTGCGGGGGCTCATGGCTACACCTTC.

This chain joins TRBV27 and TRBJ2-2; possible D gene TRBD1, 6 bases. V was clipped by 6 bases and J by 6 bases, with 8 bases between them. The CDR3 extends over 12 amino acids. CDR1 and CDR2 from the germline V gene are MNHEY and SMNVEV (reference sequence). The CDR3 reads CASSGQSGELFF. The CDR3 DNA reads TGTGCCAGCAGCGGACAGTCCGGGGAGCTGTTTTTT.

This clone was detected only a few times. The chain uses TRBV9 and TRBJ2-1; 7 bases line up with TRBD1. The CDR3 extends over 14 amino acids. From germline, CDR1 is SGDLS and CDR2 YYNGEE. V shed 4 bases and J 9 bases; nucleotides not matched to a gene: 10. The CDR3 bases are TGTGCCAGCAGCCAGACTCTGACAGGGTTTGAGCAGTTCTTC. Translating it yields CASSQTLTGFEQFF.

There are a few counts of this clone. The gene calls are TRBV7-2 and TRBJ2-7; 9 bases are a match to TRBD2. The ends lost 5 bases at V and 4 bases at J; junction bases unmatched: 9. CDR3 length: 15 residues. Germline CDR1 reads SGHTA; CDR2 reads FQGNSA. The CDR3 is CASSTRAGGPYEQYF. The DNA for the CDR3 is TGTGCCAGCAGCACCAGAGCGGGGGGACCTTACGAGCAGTACTTC.